This TCR beta chain was profiled in a study of beta chain features in type 1 diabetes. Details on this clone: The antigen is not known.

Study results and limitations: Shortening of TCRB CDR3s, moderate but significant, appeared in all four CD4+ subsets of Type 1 diabetes patients.

The entirety of the isolated RNA underwent reverse transcription, so expressed TCRB transcripts were sequenced. Measured with immunoSEQ multiplex PCR; TCRdb has only the in-frame clones, and not every one. The sample has 200,000 to 250,000 clones; over 11% are singletons. Germline V gene sequence: CDR1 SGHNT, CDR2 YENEEA. The CDR3 loop spans 13 amino acids. V lost 1 base and J 8 bases, leaving 11 bases between the germline ends. The sequence was obtained from a young man with type 1 diabetes. The chain recombines TRBV11-3 with TRBJ1-1; D unresolved. The source material was naive CD4+ T cells from blood. CDR3 DNA: TGTGCCAGCAGCTTAGGAGTGGCGGCAGAAGCTTTCTTT. Translation: CASSLGVAAEAFF. The variable domain in full, with the rest retrieved from reference TRBV11-3 and TRBJ1-1, is EAGVVQSPRYKIIEKKQPVAFWCNPISGHNTLYWYLQNLGQGPELLIRYENEEAVDDSQLPKDRFSAERLKGVDSTLKIQPAELGDSAVYLCASSLGVAAEAFFGQGTRLTVV.